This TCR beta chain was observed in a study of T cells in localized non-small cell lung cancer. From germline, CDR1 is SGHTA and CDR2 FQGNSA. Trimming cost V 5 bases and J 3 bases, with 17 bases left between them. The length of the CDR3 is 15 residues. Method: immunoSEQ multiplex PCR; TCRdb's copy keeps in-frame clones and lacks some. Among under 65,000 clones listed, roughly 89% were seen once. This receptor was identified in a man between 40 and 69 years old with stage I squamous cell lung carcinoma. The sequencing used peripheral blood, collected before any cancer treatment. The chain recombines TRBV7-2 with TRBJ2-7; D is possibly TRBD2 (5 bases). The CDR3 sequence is CASSPNPGRDYEQYF. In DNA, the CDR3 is TGTGCCAGCAGCCCCAACCCCGGACGGGACTACGAGCAGTACTTC. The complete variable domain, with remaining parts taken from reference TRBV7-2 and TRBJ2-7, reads GAGVSQSPSNKVTEKGKDVELRCDPISGHTALYWYRQSLGQGLEFLIYFQGNSAPDKSGLPSDRFSAERTGGSVSTLTIQRTQQEDSAVYLCASSPNPGRDYEQYFGPGTRLTVT.